These T cell receptor beta chains were read from a single sample in a study of blood T cell repertoires in COVID-19. Assay: immunoSEQ multiplex PCR; the TCRdb copy retains only in-frame clones and omits some. The sample carries tens of thousands of clones, 75% to 90% recorded once. Sequenced input: peripheral blood. Receptor source: a man under 40 with acute or convalescent COVID-19. Each CDR3 is given with its conserved first and last residue. A D gene is named only where the DNA matches it firmly. A row's size may be missing; if present it is once, few, many or a size class.

abundance,v_gene,j_gene,d_gene,CDR3nt,CDR3aa
NA,TRBV6-2/TRBV6-3,TRBJ2-3,TRBD1,TGTGCCAGCAGTCCCAGGGGGTGGGGGACAGATACGCAGTATTTT,CASSPRGWGTDTQYF
NA,TRBV7-9,TRBJ2-3,NA,TGTGCCAGCAGCCCCCGGGTGGGCACAGATACGCAGTATTTT,CASSPRVGTDTQYF
NA,TRBV5-1,TRBJ2-2,TRBD2,TGCGCCAGCAGCCCACTCCAAAGCGGGGGGGCCGGCGGGGAGCTGTTTTTT,CASSPLQSGGAGGELFF
NA,TRBV12-5,TRBJ2-3,TRBD2,TGTGCTAGTGGCTTCCTTCGCGGGGGGACAGATACGCAGTATTTT,CASGFLRGGTDTQYF
NA,TRBV4-2,TRBJ1-1,TRBD1,TGTGCCAGCAGCCAAGGAGACAGGGGCTTAAAGACTGAAGCTTTCTTT,CASSQGDRGLKTEAFF
NA,TRBV3-1/TRBV3-2,TRBJ2-3,TRBD1,TGTGCCAGCAGCCAAGAGACGACAGGGATGGATACGCAGTATTTT,CASSQETTGMDTQYF
NA,TRBV11-1,TRBJ2-1,NA,TGTGCCAGCAGCTTAGGTCACAGCAATGAGCAGTTCTTC,CASSLGHSNEQFF
NA,TRBV12-3/TRBV12-4,TRBJ1-2,NA,TGTGCCAGCAGTTTAAATAGGGGCTATGGCTACACCTTC,CASSLNRGYGYTF
NA,TRBV4-3,TRBJ1-4,TRBD1,TGCGCCAGCAGCCAAGTCCGTCAGGGGGGTGAAAAACTGTTTTTT,CASSQVRQGGEKLFF
NA,TRBV27,TRBJ1-1,NA,TGTGCCAGCAGTTTAACAGGGAACACTGAAGCTTTCTTT,CASSLTGNTEAFF
NA,TRBV3-1/TRBV3-2,TRBJ1-1,NA,TGTGCCAGCAGCCAAGTCAGGAAGCAGGGGACTGAAGCTTTCTTT,CASSQVRKQGTEAFF
NA,TRBV30,TRBJ2-7,TRBD1,TGTGCCATGAATGGGGGACAGCCTTATTTGCGCTACGAGCAGTACTTC,CAMNGGQPYLRYEQYF
NA,TRBV3-1/TRBV3-2,TRBJ1-1,TRBD1,TGTGCCAGCAGCCAAGGACAGGGGGCGCGAGCTTTCTTT,CASSQGQGARAFF
NA,TRBV19,TRBJ1-5,TRBD1,TGTGCCAGTTCTACAGGACAGGGGGCAAACAGCAATCAGCCCCAGCATTTT,CASSTGQGANSNQPQHF
NA,TRBV3-1/TRBV3-2,TRBJ1-4,NA,TGTGCCAGCAGCCAAGGGAGGGGCGAAAAACTGTTTTTT,CASSQGRGEKLFF
once,TRBV6-2/TRBV6-3,TRBJ1-5,NA,TGTGCCAGCAGTTCCAACATCCAGCCCCAGCATTTT,CASSSNIQPQHF
few,TRBV19,TRBJ2-1,NA,TGTGCCAGTAGTATTCGTTACAATGAGCAGTTCTTC,CASSIRYNEQFF
NA,TRBV5-4,TRBJ1-5,NA,TGTGCCAGCAGCTTCGGGAGCAATCAGCCCCAGCATTTT,CASSFGSNQPQHF
NA,TRBV6-6,TRBJ1-1,TRBD1,TGTGCCAGCAGTTCCGCCGGGACAGGGATCTTTCGGGGCTTT,CASSSAGTGIFRGF
NA,TRBV30,TRBJ1-5,TRBD1,TGTGCCTGGAGCGCACCGGGACAGGTACTGGGGCCCCAGCATTTT,CAWSAPGQVLGPQHF
NA,TRBV2,TRBJ1-5,NA,TGTGCCAGCAGGACAGAGAGCAATCAGCCCCAGCATTTT,CASRTESNQPQHF
NA,TRBV10-3,TRBJ1-5,TRBD1,TGTGCCATCAGTGGGACAGGGGGAGGCAATCAGCCCCAGCATTTT,CAISGTGGGNQPQHF
NA,TRBV7-9,TRBJ1-2,NA,TGTGCCAGCAGCTACACAAACTATGGCTACACCTTC,CASSYTNYGYTF
NA,TRBV10-3,TRBJ2-1,TRBD2,TGTGCCATCAGTGCCCCTAGCGGGAGAAGGGGTGAGCAGTTCTTC,CAISAPSGRRGEQFF
NA,TRBV5-1,TRBJ1-6,TRBD1,TGCGCCAGCAGCTACCGGGACAGGGTCTCCTATAATTCACCCCTCCACTTT,CASSYRDRVSYNSPLHF
NA,TRBV14,TRBJ2-1,NA,TGTGCCAGCAGCCAAGTAGGCGCGGCCGCGCGGCAGTTCTTC,CASSQVGAAARQFF
few,TRBV6-1,TRBJ1-5,NA,TGTGCCAGCAGTGATCGCAGGGTTGTGCAGCCCCAGCATTTT,CASSDRRVVQPQHF
NA,TRBV6-5,TRBJ2-5,NA,TGTGCCAGCAGTTATTTAGGAGGGACCGTGGAGACCCAGTACTTC,CASSYLGGTVETQYF
few,TRBV5-4,TRBJ1-2,TRBD1,TGTGCCAGCAGGATAGTCGGGACAGGGGATGGCTACACCTTC,CASRIVGTGDGYTF
NA,TRBV6-1,TRBJ2-7,NA,TGTGCCAGCAGTGAATTAATGGGGACATTCTCCTACGAGCAGTACTTC,CASSELMGTFSYEQYF